A selection of T cell receptor beta chains follows, all from one sample in a study of response to subunit inactivated influenza vaccine. Each CDR3 protein gets one entry after TCRdb re-called the RT-PCR reads with MiXCR. This table has about 190,000 distinct CDR3 sequences, around 15% appearing once. The specimen comprised CD8+ T cells sorted from PBMCs, sampled 5 days after vaccination. The receptor source for this set is a man aged 45 to 65 who received an inactivated influenza vaccine. The CDR3 runs from the conserved cysteine through the conserved F or W. The D gene is left open where the match is weak. The size field is filled for only some rows; it gives once, few, many or a size class.

V: TRBV20-1
size: .
J: TRBJ2-5
D: TRBD2
DNA: TGCAGTGCTAGAATTCTAGCGGGGGGGTCTACTGTCCAAGAGACCCAGTACTTC
CDR3: CSARILAGGSTVQETQYF

V: TRBV11-2
size: few
J: TRBJ2-3
D: TRBD2
DNA: TGTGCCAGCAGCTTATACGGGACTAGCGGGAGAGGCACAGATACGCAGTATTTT
CDR3: CASSLYGTSGRGTDTQYF

V: TRBV9
size: few
J: TRBJ2-5
D: .
DNA: TGTGCCAGCAGCGTAGACCCCCAAGAGACCCAGTACTTC
CDR3: CASSVDPQETQYF

V: TRBV11-2
size: .
J: TRBJ2-3
D: .
DNA: TGTGCCAGCAGCCCGACATCGACCAACACAGATACGCAGTATTTT
CDR3: CASSPTSTNTDTQYF

V: TRBV11-2
size: few
J: TRBJ2-5
D: TRBD2
DNA: TGTGCCAGCAGCTTAGAGAGGGAGACTAGCGGGAGACGCGGGGAGACCCAGTACTTC
CDR3: CASSLERETSGRRGETQYF

V: TRBV5-1
size: .
J: TRBJ2-7
D: TRBD1
DNA: TGCGCCAGCAGCTTGGTAGGGACAGGGGGCTACGAGCAGTACTTC
CDR3: CASSLVGTGGYEQYF

V: TRBV11-2
size: few
J: TRBJ2-7
D: TRBD2
DNA: TGTGCCAGCAGCTTAGTCGGGGGGGCAGCATGGGACGAGCAGTACTTC
CDR3: CASSLVGGAAWDEQYF

V: TRBV6-2/TRBV6-3
size: .
J: TRBJ2-2
D: TRBD2
DNA: TGTGCCAGCAGTTACTCGATTGAAGGCAACCCTAGCGGACTAACCGGGGAGCTGTTTTTT
CDR3: CASSYSIEGNPSGLTGELFF

V: TRBV11-2
size: many
J: TRBJ2-1
D: .
DNA: TGTGCCAGCAGCCACCTTTACAATGAGCAGTTCTTC
CDR3: CASSHLYNEQFF

V: TRBV20-1
size: many
J: TRBJ2-1
D: .
DNA: TGCAGTGCTAGCCCCCCCAGTTATAACCCCTACAATGAGCAGTTCTTC
CDR3: CSASPPSYNPYNEQFF

V: TRBV20-1
size: .
J: TRBJ2-5
D: TRBD2
DNA: TGCAGTGCTAGAGAGAATCTAGCGGGAGAGACCCAGTACTTC
CDR3: CSARENLAGETQYF

V: TRBV25-1
size: many
J: TRBJ2-2
D: .
DNA: TGTGCCAGCAGTCCCTTCCGGGGGCCAAACACCGGGGAGCTGTTTTTT
CDR3: CASSPFRGPNTGELFF

V: TRBV6-5
size: .
J: TRBJ2-7
D: .
DNA: TGTGCCAGCAGTTTCGAACAGGTCCTTGCGCCCTACGAGCAGTACTTC
CDR3: CASSFEQVLAPYEQYF